This T cell receptor beta chain was found in a study of neurological immune-mediated disorders. A single count supports this clonotype. TCRdb independently ran MiXCR on the 5' RACE reads; one entry per CDR3 protein. This sample has fewer than 90,000 distinct CDR3 sequences; 5.2% occur once, and the top ten carry 6% to 9.5%. Trimming pared 3 bases from V and 5 bases from J, leaving 9 bases between. The CDR3 extends over 13 amino acids. CDR1 is SGHVS, CDR2 FNYEAQ, per germline. The V and J genes are TRBV7-6 and TRBJ2-3; D unclear. This TCR was sampled from a man younger than 35 with multiple sclerosis. The sequencing sample was made of PBMCs. CDR3 DNA: TGTGCCAGCAGCTTCGGGCGGATAGATACGCAGTATTTT. As protein: CASSFGRIDTQYF.